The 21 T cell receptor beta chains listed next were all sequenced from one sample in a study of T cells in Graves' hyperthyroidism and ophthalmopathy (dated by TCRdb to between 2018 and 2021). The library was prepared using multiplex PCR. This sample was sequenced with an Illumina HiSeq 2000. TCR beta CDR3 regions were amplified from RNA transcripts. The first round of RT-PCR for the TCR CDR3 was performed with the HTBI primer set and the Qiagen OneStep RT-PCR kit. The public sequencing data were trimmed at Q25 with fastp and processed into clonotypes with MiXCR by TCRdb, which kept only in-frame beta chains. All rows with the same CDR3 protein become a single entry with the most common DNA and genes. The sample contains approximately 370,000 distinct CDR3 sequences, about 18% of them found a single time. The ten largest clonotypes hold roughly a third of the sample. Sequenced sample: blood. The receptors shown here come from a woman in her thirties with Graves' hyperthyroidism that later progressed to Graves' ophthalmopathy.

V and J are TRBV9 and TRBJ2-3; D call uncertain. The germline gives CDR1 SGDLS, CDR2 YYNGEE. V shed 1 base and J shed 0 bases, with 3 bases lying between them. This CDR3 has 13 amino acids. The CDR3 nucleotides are TGTGCCAGCAGCGTATTAAGCACAGATACGCAGTATTTT. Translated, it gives CASSVLSTDTQYF.

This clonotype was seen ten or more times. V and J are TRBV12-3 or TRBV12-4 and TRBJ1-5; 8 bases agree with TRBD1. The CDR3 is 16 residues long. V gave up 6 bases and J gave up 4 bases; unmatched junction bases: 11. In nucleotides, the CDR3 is TGTGCCAGCAGCAACCAGGGGGCGCGGGGGAATCAGCCCCAGCATTTT. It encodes CASSNQGARGNQPQHF.

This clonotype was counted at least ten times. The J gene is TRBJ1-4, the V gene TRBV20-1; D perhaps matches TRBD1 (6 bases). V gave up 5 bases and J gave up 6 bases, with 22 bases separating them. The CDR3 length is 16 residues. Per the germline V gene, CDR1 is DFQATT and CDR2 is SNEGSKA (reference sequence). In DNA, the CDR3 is TGCAGTGCTGGAGGGGTCCGGACAGCCGACGATGAAAAACTGTTTTTT. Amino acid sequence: CSAGGVRTADDEKLFF.

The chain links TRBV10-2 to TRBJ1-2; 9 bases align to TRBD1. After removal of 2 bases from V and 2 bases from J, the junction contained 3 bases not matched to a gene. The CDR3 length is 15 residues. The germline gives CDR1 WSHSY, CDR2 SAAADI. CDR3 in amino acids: CASSEGTGMNYGYTF. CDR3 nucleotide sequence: TGCGCCAGCAGTGAGGGGACAGGGATGAACTATGGCTACACCTTC.

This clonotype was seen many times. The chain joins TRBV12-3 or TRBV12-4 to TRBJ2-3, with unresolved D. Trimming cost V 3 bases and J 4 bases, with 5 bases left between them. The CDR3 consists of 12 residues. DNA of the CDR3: TGTGCCAGCAGTTTCCACCCAGATACGCAGTATTTT. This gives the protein CASSFHPDTQYF.

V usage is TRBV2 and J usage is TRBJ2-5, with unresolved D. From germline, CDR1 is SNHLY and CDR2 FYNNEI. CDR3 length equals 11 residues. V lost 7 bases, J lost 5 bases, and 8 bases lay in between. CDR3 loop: CASMQSETQYF. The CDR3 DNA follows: TGTGCCAGCATGCAATCGGAGACCCAGTACTTC.

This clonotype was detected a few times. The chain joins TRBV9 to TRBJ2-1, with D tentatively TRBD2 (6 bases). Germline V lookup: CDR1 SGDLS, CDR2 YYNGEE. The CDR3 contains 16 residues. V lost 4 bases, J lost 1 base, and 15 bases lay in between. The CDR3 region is CASSLPGSGSYNEQFF. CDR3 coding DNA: TGTGCCAGCAGCCTCCCAGGTAGCGGATCCTACAATGAGCAGTTCTTC.

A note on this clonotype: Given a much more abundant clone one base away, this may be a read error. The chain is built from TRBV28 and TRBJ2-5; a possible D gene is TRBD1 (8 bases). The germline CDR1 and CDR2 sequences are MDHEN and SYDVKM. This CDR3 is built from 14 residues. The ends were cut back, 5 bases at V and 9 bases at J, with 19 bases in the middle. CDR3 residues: CASSPSGGREAQYF. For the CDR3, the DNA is TGTGCCAGCAGTCCCTCAGGGGGCCGGGAGGCCCAGTACTTC.

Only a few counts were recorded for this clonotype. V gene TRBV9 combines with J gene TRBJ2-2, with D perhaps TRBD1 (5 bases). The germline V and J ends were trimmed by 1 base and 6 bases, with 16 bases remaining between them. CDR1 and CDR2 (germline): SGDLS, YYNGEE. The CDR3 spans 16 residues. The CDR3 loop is CASSVMSRVGAGELFF. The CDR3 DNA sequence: TGTGCCAGCAGCGTAATGTCTAGGGTAGGGGCCGGGGAGCTGTTTTTT.

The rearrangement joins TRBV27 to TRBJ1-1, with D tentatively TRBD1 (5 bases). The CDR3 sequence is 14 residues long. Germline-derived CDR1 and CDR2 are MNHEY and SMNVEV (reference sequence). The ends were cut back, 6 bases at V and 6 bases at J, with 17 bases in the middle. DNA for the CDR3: TGTGCCAGCAGCCACGGGACCGCTGGCCCTGAAGCTTTCTTT. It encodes CASSHGTAGPEAFF.

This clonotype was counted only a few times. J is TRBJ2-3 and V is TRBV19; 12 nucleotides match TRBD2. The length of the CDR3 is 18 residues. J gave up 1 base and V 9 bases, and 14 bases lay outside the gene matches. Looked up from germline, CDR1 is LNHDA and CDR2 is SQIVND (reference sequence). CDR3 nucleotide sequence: TGTGCCAGCCACTCAACTAGCGGGAGGTTTCGGGGCACAGATACGCAGTATTTT. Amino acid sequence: CASHSTSGRFRGTDTQYF. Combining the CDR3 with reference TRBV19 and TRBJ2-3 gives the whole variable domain DGGITQSPKYLFRKEGQNVTLSCEQNLNHDAMYWYRQDPGQGLRLIYYSQIVNDFQKGDIAEGYSVSREKKESFPLTVTSAQKNPTAFYLCASHSTSGRFRGTDTQYFGPGTRLTVL.

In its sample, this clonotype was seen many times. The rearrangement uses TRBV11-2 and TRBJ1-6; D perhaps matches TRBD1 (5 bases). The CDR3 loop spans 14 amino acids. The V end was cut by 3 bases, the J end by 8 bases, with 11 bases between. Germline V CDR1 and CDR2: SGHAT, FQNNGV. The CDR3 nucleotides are TGTGCCAGCAGCTTCCGGGACGCCCATTCACCCCTCCACTTT. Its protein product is CASSFRDAHSPLHF.

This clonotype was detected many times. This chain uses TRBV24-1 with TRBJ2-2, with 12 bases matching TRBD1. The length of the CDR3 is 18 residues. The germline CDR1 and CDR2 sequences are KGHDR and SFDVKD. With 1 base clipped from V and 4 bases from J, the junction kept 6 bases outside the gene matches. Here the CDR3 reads CATSDFFRDRGLTGELFF. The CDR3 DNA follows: TGTGCCACCAGTGATTTTTTCCGGGACAGGGGGCTCACCGGGGAGCTGTTTTTT.

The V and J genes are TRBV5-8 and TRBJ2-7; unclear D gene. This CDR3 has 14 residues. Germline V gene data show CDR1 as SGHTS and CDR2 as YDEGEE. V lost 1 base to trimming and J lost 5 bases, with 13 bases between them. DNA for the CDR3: TGTGCCAGCAGCTTGAGTGGGGTTCTCAACGAGCAGTACTTC. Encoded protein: CASSLSGVLNEQYF.

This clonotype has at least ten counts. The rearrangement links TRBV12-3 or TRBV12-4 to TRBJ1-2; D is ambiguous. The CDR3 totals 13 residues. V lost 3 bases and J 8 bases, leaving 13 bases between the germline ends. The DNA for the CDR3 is TGTGCCAGCAGTTTCCCCCTTAACGGAGGCTACACCTTC. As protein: CASSFPLNGGYTF.

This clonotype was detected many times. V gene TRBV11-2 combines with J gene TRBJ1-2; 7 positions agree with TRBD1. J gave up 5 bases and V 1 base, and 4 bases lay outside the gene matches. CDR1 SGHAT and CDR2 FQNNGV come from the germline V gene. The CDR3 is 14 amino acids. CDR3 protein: CASSLGTGSYGYTF. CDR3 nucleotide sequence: TGTGCCAGCAGCTTAGGGACAGGATCTTATGGCTACACCTTC.

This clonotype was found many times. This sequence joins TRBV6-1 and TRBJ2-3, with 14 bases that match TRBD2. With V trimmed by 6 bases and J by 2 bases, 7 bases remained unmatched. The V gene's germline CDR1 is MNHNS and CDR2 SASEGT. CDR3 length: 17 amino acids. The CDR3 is CASSRGTSGGYTDTQYF. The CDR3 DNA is TGTGCCAGCAGCCGCGGGACTAGCGGGGGTTACACAGATACGCAGTATTTT.

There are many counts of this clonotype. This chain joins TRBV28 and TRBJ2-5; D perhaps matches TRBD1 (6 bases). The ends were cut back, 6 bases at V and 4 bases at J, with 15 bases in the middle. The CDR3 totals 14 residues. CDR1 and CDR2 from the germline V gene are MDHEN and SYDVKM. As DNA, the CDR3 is TGTGCCAGCAGCCAAGCCAGGGGTCGAGAGACCCAGTACTTC. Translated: CASSQARGRETQYF.

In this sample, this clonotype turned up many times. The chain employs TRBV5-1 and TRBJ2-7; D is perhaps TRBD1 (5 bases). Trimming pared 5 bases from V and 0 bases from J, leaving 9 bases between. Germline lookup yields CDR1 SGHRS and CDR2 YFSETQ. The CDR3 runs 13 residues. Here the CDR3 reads CASRDTLSYEQYF. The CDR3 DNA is TGCGCCAGCAGGGACACCCTCTCCTACGAGCAGTACTTC.

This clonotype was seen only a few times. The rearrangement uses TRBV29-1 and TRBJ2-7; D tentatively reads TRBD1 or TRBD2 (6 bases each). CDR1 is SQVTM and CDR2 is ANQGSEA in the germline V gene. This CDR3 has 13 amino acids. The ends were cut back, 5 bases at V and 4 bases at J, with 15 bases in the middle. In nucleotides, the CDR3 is TGCAGCGTTTGGGTTACAGGGAGGTACGAGCAGTACTTC. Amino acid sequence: CSVWVTGRYEQYF.

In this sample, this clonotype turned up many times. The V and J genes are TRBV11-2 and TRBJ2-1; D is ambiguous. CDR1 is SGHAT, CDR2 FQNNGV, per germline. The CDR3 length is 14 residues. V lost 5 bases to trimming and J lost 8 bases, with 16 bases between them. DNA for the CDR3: TGTGCCAGCAGCCGCCAATCCGGTTCGTATGAGCAGTTCTTC. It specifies CASSRQSGSYEQFF.